Listed below are T cell receptor beta chains from one sample, sequenced in a study of CD8 T cells in ankylosing spondylitis. Each CDR3 protein is one row after TCRdb ran MiXCR on the 5' RACE reads. Of 750,000 to 850,000 distinct CDR3 sequences in the sample, 12% were seen once. Sequenced input: blood, either unsorted or a sorted T cell fraction (not recorded which). The receptors stem from a male donor with ankylosing spondylitis. Both conserved end residues are trimmed from each CDR3. The D gene is left open where the match is weak. Clone size, where shown, is once, few, many, or a class for clones that have expanded.

d_call	clone_size	v_call	cdr3_aa
TRBD2	few	TRBV5-1	ASSLGGGAVGPFNQF
TRBD1	NA	TRBV5-1	ASSLGTALSMDTQY
NA	NA	TRBV9	ASSDDTFTEAF
NA	NA	TRBV12-3/TRBV12-4	ASSSSWTQY
NA	many	TRBV20-1	SARVWDGETQY
NA	many	TRBV7-9	ASKIVVGYGSYNEQF
TRBD1	few	TRBV20-1	SLKDRGSTDTQY
TRBD2	few	TRBV13	ASSLSTSGEYEQY
TRBD1	NA	TRBV7-6	ASSTDRGVADTQY
NA	NA	TRBV7-2	ASSSGGRNSYNEQF
NA	NA	TRBV18	ASSPSSGFGETQY
TRBD1	NA	TRBV28	ASSFGTASLH
NA	many	TRBV12-3/TRBV12-4	ASTRGSSGGELF
NA	few	TRBV7-6	ASSLEPNLYNEQF
TRBD2	few	TRBV7-7	ASSHQQTGTSRNIQY
TRBD1	few	TRBV14	ASSQVGTDPYEQY
NA	few	TRBV20-1	SAVGVMVNTEAF
TRBD2	NA	TRBV3-1	ASTRGGAFNEQF
TRBD1	many	TRBV12-3/TRBV12-4	ASSAPGQGTGEQY
TRBD1	many	TRBV12-3/TRBV12-4	ASRLRQGGTGELF
NA	many	TRBV28	ASSFGVWGKSYEQY
TRBD1	many	TRBV6-2/TRBV6-3	ASSPFLGQVTEETQY
TRBD2	NA	TRBV11-2	ASSASRTSGRDTDTQY
NA	NA	TRBV9	ASTQTATTNYGYT
NA	few	TRBV7-3	ATRESGANVLT
NA	few	TRBV6-2/TRBV6-3	ASSSTTGIEAYEQY
NA	many	TRBV29-1	SVEVFAVETQY
TRBD1	few	TRBV7-3	ASSMDQGVPDTQY
NA	few	TRBV6-5	ASSHWESGDTDTQY
TRBD1	NA	TRBV20-1	SAEQGANGYT
NA	NA	TRBV5-1	ASTLTDSHEQY
TRBD1	few	TRBV5-1	ASSAQGSGYT
NA	few	TRBV11-3	ASSFSRVYNEQF
NA	few	TRBV7-9	ASSLGIPGGYT
NA	many	TRBV20-1	SARGGYVAPEAF
TRBD1	few	TRBV5-1	ASSPDRESYT
TRBD1	NA	TRBV20-1	SAHALGQGGDEAF
NA	few	TRBV6-5	ASSYGAGTDTQY